The 27 T cell receptor beta chains listed next were all sequenced from one sample in a study of T cells in Graves' hyperthyroidism and ophthalmopathy. The source material, RNA transcripts, was used to amplify TCR beta CDR3 regions. Initially, a first-round RT-PCR of the TCR CDR3 employed the HTBI primer set. TCRdb itself ran the multiplex PCR reads through MiXCR, one entry per CDR3 protein. This table has 750,000 to 950,000 distinct CDR3 sequences, over 35% appearing once. The sample consisted of blood. The receptors were gathered from a man in his late teens or twenties with Graves' hyperthyroidism.

Concerning this clonotype: This may arise from a read error, as a much more abundant clone is one base away. The chain employs TRBV20-1 and TRBJ1-2; TRBD1 aligns across 7 bases. The CDR3 covers 13 residues. CDR1 DFQATT and CDR2 SNEGSKA come from the germline V gene (reference sequence). V gave up 3 bases and J gave up 4 bases; unmatched junction bases: 5. The CDR3 spells CSASEGAAYGYTF. The CDR3 coding sequence is TGCAGTGCTAGTGAGGGGGCAGCCTATGGCTACACCTTC.

The table lists this clonotype with many counts. The chain has TRBV10-3 and TRBJ1-5; D is possibly TRBD1 (6 bases). The V end was cut by 4 bases, the J end by 11 bases, with 18 bases between. Looked up from germline, CDR1 is ENHRY and CDR2 is SYGVKD. This CDR3 is built from 14 residues. Here the CDR3 DNA reads TGTGCCATCAGTGCCGGGGCCGAGGGGGGGACCCAGCATTTT. Protein product: CAISAGAEGGTQHF.

The chain's CDR3 is CASSLWVSGELFF. CDR3 sequence (DNA): TGTGCCAGCAGCTTGTGGGTTAGCGGGGAGCTGTTTTTT. The V and J genes are TRBV5-4 and TRBJ2-2; unclear D gene. The CDR3 extends over 13 amino acids. Germline V gene data show CDR1 as SGHNT and CDR2 as YYREEE (reference sequence). V dropped 1 base and J dropped 7 bases, with 8 bases sitting between them. Full variable domain (outside the CDR3, taken from reference TRBV5-4 and TRBJ2-2): ETGVTQSPTHLIKTRGQQVTLRCSSQSGHNTVSWYQQALGQGPQFIFQYYREEENGRGNFPPRFSGLQFPNYSSELNVNALELDDSALYLCASSLWVSGELFFGEGSRLTVL.

This clonotype was observed at least ten times. The chain has TRBV29-1 and TRBJ2-5; the D gene is possibly TRBD2 (5 bases). Trimming took off 6 bases at V and 5 bases at J, with 7 bases between the two ends. The length of the CDR3 is 10 residues. Germline V gives CDR1 SQVTM, CDR2 ANQGSEA. The CDR3 nucleotides read TGCAGCGTCGGGGTGGAGACCCAGTACTTC. This translates into CSVGVETQYF. Complete variable domain (other parts from reference TRBV29-1 and TRBJ2-5): SAVISQKPSRDICQRGTSLTIQCQVDSQVTMMFWYRQQPGQSLTLIATANQGSEATYESGFVIDKFPISRPNLTFSTLTVSNMSPEDSSIYLCSVGVETQYFGPGTRLLVL.

The table lists this clonotype with a count of one. V usage is TRBV10-3 and J usage is TRBJ1-2, with TRBD1 identical over 7 bases. CDR1 is ENHRY and CDR2 is SYGVKD in the germline V gene. The CDR3 contains 11 residues. The trim removed 6 bases at V and 7 bases at J, leaving 2 bases unmatched. The CDR3 spells CAIRNRGGYTF. DNA of the CDR3: TGTGCCATCAGGAACAGGGGTGGCTACACCTTC.

The rearrangement joins TRBV7-2 to TRBJ2-7, with D possibly being TRBD1 (5 bases). The germline CDR1 and CDR2 sequences are SGHTA and FQGNSA. Trimming left V 0 bases short and J 6 bases short, with 18 bases between. The CDR3 has 16 amino acids. The chain's CDR3 is CASSLAPGKGAAEQYF. CDR3 DNA: TGTGCCAGCAGCTTAGCGCCAGGGAAAGGCGCCGCCGAGCAGTACTTC.

The rearrangement uses TRBV11-2 and TRBJ1-4; 8 bases are a match to TRBD1. CDR1 is SGHAT, CDR2 FQNNGV, per germline. This CDR3 region has 17 residues. V shed 5 bases and J 8 bases; nucleotides not matched to a gene: 16. CDR3 loop: CASSEWTGMVSGEKLFF. CDR3 DNA: TGTGCCAGCAGCGAATGGACAGGGATGGTTTCCGGCGAAAAACTGTTTTTT.

This chain joins TRBV9 and TRBJ2-5; possibly TRBD1 or TRBD2 for D (5 bases each). The V gene lost 3 bases and the J gene lost 1 base, with 19 bases spanning the gap. CDR1 is SGDLS and CDR2 is YYNGEE in the germline V gene. The CDR3 consists of 17 residues. The CDR3 nucleotides are TGTGCCAGCAGCGACTCCGGGGCAGAAGTATCCCAAGAGACCCAGTACTTC. Its translation: CASSDSGAEVSQETQYF.

For this clonotype: A read error is possible here, since a much larger clone lies one base away. V gene TRBV5-5 combines with J gene TRBJ1-6; D possibly corresponds to TRBD1 (6 bases). The CDR3 length is 15 residues. V was shortened by 4 bases and J by 10 bases, with 18 bases between the two germline ends. Germline CDR1 reads SGHKS; CDR2 reads YYEKEE (reference sequence). The CDR3: CASSPDLQGGSPLHF. The CDR3 bases are TGTGCCAGCAGCCCAGATCTACAGGGTGGCTCACCCCTCCACTTT.

This clonotype was detected many times. The gene calls are TRBV11-3 and TRBJ1-6; D is unresolved. V was clipped by 0 bases and J by 7 bases, with 7 bases between them. This CDR3 region has 14 residues. Germline V gene lookup returns CDR1 SGHNT and CDR2 YENEEA. The CDR3 loop is CASSLEGMNSPLHF. The CDR3 DNA reads as TGTGCCAGCAGCTTAGAAGGGATGAATTCACCCCTCCACTTT.

This clonotype was observed a few times. J is TRBJ2-7 and V is TRBV6-6; weak D call: TRBD2 (6 bases). The germline V gene has CDR1 MNHNY and CDR2 SVGAGI (reference sequence). V was trimmed by 0 bases and J by 3 bases, leaving 12 bases between them. The CDR3 has 15 residues. This chain's CDR3 is CASSYSGRGSYEQYF. CDR3 nucleotides: TGTGCCAGCAGTTACTCCGGGCGGGGTAGCTACGAGCAGTACTTC.

This clonotype appeared many times. V is TRBV11-2 and J is TRBJ2-7; 10 nucleotides agree with TRBD2. Trimming at V came to 2 bases and at J to 3 bases, leaving 1 base not matched to a gene. The germline V gene encodes CDR1 SGHAT and CDR2 FQNNGV. This CDR3 spans 14 amino acids. DNA of the CDR3: TGTGCCAGCAGCTTAACTAGCGGGAACTACGAGCAGTACTTC. Translating it yields CASSLTSGNYEQYF.

The chain has TRBV7-8 and TRBJ2-5; tentative D call: TRBD1 (6 bases). The length of the CDR3 is 14 residues. Germline lookup yields CDR1 SGHVS and CDR2 FQNEAQ. Deletions cut 1 base from V and 4 bases from J, with 10 bases between. The DNA for the CDR3 is TGTGCCAGCAGCTTAGTGGGGGCGGTAGAGACCCAGTACTTC. Its protein is CASSLVGAVETQYF.

This clonotype was counted a few times. V is TRBV20-1 and J is TRBJ1-1; D gene unclear. Trimming took 5 bases from V and 3 from J, leaving 16 bases between them. The CDR3 sequence is 14 residues long. The V gene's germline CDR1 is DFQATT and CDR2 SNEGSKA (reference sequence). CDR3 coding DNA: TGCAGTGCTGATAATCCGGGTGTCCACACTGAAGCTTTCTTT. Its translation: CSADNPGVHTEAFF.

The chain carries TRBV5-1 and TRBJ1-2, with 8 bases fitting TRBD1. This CDR3 has 15 amino acids. Germline CDR1 is SGHRS and CDR2 is YFSETQ. With V trimmed by 0 bases and J by 8 bases, 9 bases remained unmatched. DNA for the CDR3: TGCGCCAGCAGCTTGGCCGGGACAGGACTCGAGGGCTACACCTTC. Amino acid sequence: CASSLAGTGLEGYTF.

There are many counts of this clonotype. V usage is TRBV15 and J usage is TRBJ2-5; 7 nucleotides agree with TRBD1. The germline V gene encodes CDR1 LNHNV and CDR2 YYDKDF (reference sequence). This CDR3 comprises 15 residues. Germline trimming cut 0 bases from V and 2 bases from J; bases unmatched to any gene: 3. The CDR3 nucleotides read TGTGCCACCAGCAGAGAAGGGACAGAACAAGAGACCCAGTACTTC. It translates to CATSREGTEQETQYF.

Ten or more counts support this clonotype. The CDR3 bases are TGCAGCGTGGAGATGGACAGCGTTGAAGCTTTCTTT. Translation: CSVEMDSVEAFF. The chain recombines TRBV29-1 with TRBJ1-1; TRBD1 might be the D (6 bases). CDR3 length: 12 residues. The V end lost 6 bases, the J end lost 7 bases, and 15 bases lay between the germline ends. CDR1 SQVTM and CDR2 ANQGSEA come from the germline V gene.

This clonotype showed up many times. The chain recombines TRBV29-1 with TRBJ1-1, with D perhaps TRBD1 (6 bases). CDR3 size: 12 residues. V was cut by 4 bases and J by 3 bases, with 9 bases left in between. Germline V gene sequence: CDR1 SQVTM, CDR2 ANQGSEA. The CDR3 region is CSVVTGYTEAFF. CDR3 in DNA: TGCAGCGTTGTTACAGGGTACACTGAAGCTTTCTTT.

This sequence joins TRBV6-5 and TRBJ1-6; a possible D gene is TRBD1 (5 bases). This CDR3 comprises 15 residues. The germline gives CDR1 MNHEY, CDR2 SVGAGI. V dropped 5 bases and J dropped 5 bases, with 13 bases sitting between them. The CDR3 bases are TGTGCCAGCAGTGACCAGGGTTTTGATAATTCACCCCTCCACTTT. It codes for CASSDQGFDNSPLHF.

The chain uses TRBV15 and TRBJ2-7; either TRBD1 or TRBD2 may fit D (6 bases each). Germline lookup yields CDR1 LNHNV and CDR2 YYDKDF (reference sequence). V lost 3 bases and J 2 bases, leaving 11 bases between the germline ends. This CDR3 is built from 14 residues. The CDR3 reads CATSSLEGAYEQYF. CDR3 DNA: TGTGCCACCAGCAGCTTGGAGGGGGCCTACGAGCAGTACTTC.

The chain has TRBV7-9 and TRBJ2-5, with D possibly being TRBD1 (5 bases). Germline lookup yields CDR1 SEHNR and CDR2 FQNEAQ (reference sequence). The length of the CDR3 is 12 residues. The germline V and J ends were trimmed by 3 bases and 9 bases, with 11 bases remaining between them. CDR3 sequence (DNA): TGTGCCAGCAGCTTGCTGGGGCGCTCCCAGTACTTC. It specifies CASSLLGRSQYF.

A remark on this clonotype: This may stem from a read error, because a much larger clone lies one nucleotide away. The V call is TRBV29-1, the J call TRBJ2-7; D perhaps matches TRBD2 (5 bases). CDR3 size: 13 residues. The V gene's germline CDR1 is SQVTM and CDR2 ANQGSEA. CDR3 coding DNA: TGCAGCGTTGAAAGGGTGGACTCCAACGAGCAGTACTTC. The encoded protein is CSVERVDSNEQYF.

About this clonotype: This may stem from a read error, because a much larger clone lies one nucleotide away. Here the CDR3 omits its conserved ending phenylalanine or tryptophan, so a read error is the likely source. The rearrangement joins TRBV7-9 to TRBJ1-6; 8 bases agree with TRBD1. Trimming took 10 bases from V and 10 from J; bases not matched to a gene: 9. The germline V gene encodes CDR1 SEHNR and CDR2 FQNEAQ (reference sequence). The CDR3 extends over 13 amino acids. Written as DNA, the CDR3 is TGTGCCACCCTGGACAGGGACGACTCACCCCTCCACCTT. Translating gives CATLDRDDSPLHL.

The chain combines TRBV9 with TRBJ1-1; tentative D call: TRBD1 (5 bases). CDR1 is SGDLS, CDR2 YYNGEE, per germline. The CDR3 loop spans 16 amino acids. V lost 6 bases and J lost 0, with 18 bases in between. The CDR3 region has the DNA TGTGCCAGCAACGTTGGGGGGGGTACGCTGAACACTGAAGCTTTCTTT. It translates to CASNVGGGTLNTEAFF. Full variable domain (remainder filled in from reference TRBV9 and TRBJ1-1): DSGVTQTPKHLITATGQRVTLRCSPRSGDLSVYWYQQSLDQGLQFLIQYYNGEERAKGNILERFSAQQFPDLHSELNLSSLELGDSALYFCASNVGGGTLNTEAFFGQGTRLTVV.

This clonotype was observed a handful of times. The V gene is TRBV7-9, the J gene TRBJ2-5, with 9 bases identical to TRBD1. The CDR3 loop spans 15 amino acids. Unmatched junction bases numbered 4, after V lost 3 bases and J lost 2 bases. CDR1 is SEHNR, CDR2 FQNEAQ, per germline (reference sequence). DNA of the CDR3: TGTGCCAGCAGCTTCCAGGACAGGGGACAAGAGACCCAGTACTTC. Its protein is CASSFQDRGQETQYF.

This clonotype was seen at least ten times. V and J are TRBV24-1 and TRBJ1-1; D uncertain. The CDR3 has 13 amino acids. V was cut by 7 bases and J by 1 base, with 9 bases left in between. Germline CDR1 KGHDR, CDR2 SFDVKD. CDR3 coding DNA: TGTGCCACCAGGATGTCGGGGAACACTGAAGCTTTCTTT. Amino acids: CATRMSGNTEAFF.

This clonotype was seen a single time. One junction end does not reproduce the germline sequence, and a read error may be involved. The genes are TRBV10-3 and TRBJ2-6; the D gene is possibly TRBD2 (5 bases). This CDR3 comprises 13 residues. The germline gives CDR1 ENHRY, CDR2 SYGVKD. The CDR3 sequence: CAIREIEGGTEAF. CDR3 bases: TGTGCCATCAGAGAGATAGAAGGAGGCACTGAAGCTTTC.